This T cell receptor (beta chain) was sequenced for a study of cytotoxic CD8 clonotypes in ibrutinib-treated CLL. Study context: Results showed roughly 25 partial and 2 complete responses; following median about 68 months, about 15 remained remitted, about twelve advanced. Study-wide findings and caveats: In comparison with age-matched healthy donors, baseline clonality was higher and tracked circulating CD8+ T-cell counts. An increase in clonality occurred at ibrutinib response, followed by a return toward baseline at progression.

The germline V gene has CDR1 GTSNPN and CDR2 SVGIG (reference sequence). The junction had 10 bases not matched to a gene; V was cut back by 7 bases and J by 2 bases. This CDR3 has 16 residues. Method: immunoSEQ multiplex PCR; TCRdb's copy keeps in-frame clones and lacks some. Of 150,000 to 200,000 clones listed, roughly 77% are singletons. This clone was recorded a few times. The antigen is not known. The sequences come from PBMCs, collected after 12 months of ibrutinib treatment. The chain carries TRBV30 and TRBJ2-6; 8 bases fit TRBD2. The receptor's source is a human donor with chronic lymphocytic leukemia. CDR3 amino acids: CAYYGGGSAGANVLTF. The CDR3, as DNA: TGTGCCTACTATGGCGGGGGGAGCGCTGGGGCCAACGTCCTGACTTTC.